This is a list of T cell receptor beta chains from one sample in a study of human T cells and chemical hapten exposure. TCRdb reprocessed the 5' RACE reads via MiXCR and lists one record per CDR3 protein. The data contain about 140,000 distinct CDR3 sequences, roughly 4% of them singletons. The receptors were sampled from a female donor in good health. CDR3s leave out the opening cysteine and the closing phenylalanine or tryptophan.

cdr3_length,j_call,v_call,cdr3_aa
11,TRBJ1-5,TRBV12-3/TRBV12-4,ASTPRRGQPQH
13,TRBJ2-7,TRBV18,ASSPPGQGVYEQY
16,TRBJ2-3,TRBV6-6,ASSYSTGGSPSTDTQY
13,TRBJ2-1,TRBV5-1,ASSLIGARGNEQF
13,TRBJ2-1,TRBV7-2,ASSLRAGRGNEQF
15,TRBJ2-4,TRBV6-1,ASSPGQGNSAKNIQY
13,TRBJ2-3,TRBV5-4,ASSLFRGGQDTQY
19,TRBJ1-5,TRBV5-1,ASSCRQQLKRQDNSNQPQH
12,TRBJ1-1,TRBV7-9,ASSLTLGDTEAF
12,TRBJ1-3,TRBV12-3/TRBV12-4,ASSFAGVGNTIY
17,TRBJ2-1,TRBV30,AWSVGLAGGTLAPNEQF
14,TRBJ2-1,TRBV25-1,ASTLGRGQDYNEQF
11,TRBJ1-4,TRBV29-1,SVRRFQSGKLF
14,TRBJ2-1,TRBV5-1,ASSPGLAGGINEQF
12,TRBJ2-3,TRBV20-1,SAQTSGGTDTQY
14,TRBJ1-6,TRBV20-1,SASGGDNSYNSPLH
13,TRBJ1-5,TRBV7-2,ASSLYMTVGQPQH
12,TRBJ1-6,TRBV7-2,ASSLYGPGSPLH
12,TRBJ2-2,TRBV20-1,SARTGGGTGELF
13,TRBJ1-6,TRBV19,ASSGQGAGNSPLH
16,TRBJ1-1,TRBV30,AWSSFLRAGGFNTEAF
15,TRBJ2-3,TRBV10-3,AISETASGGGTDTQY
12,TRBJ1-2,TRBV11-2,ASSLFGGVDGYT